These 3 T cell receptor beta chains share one sample of origin, sequenced in a study of a mutant IDH1 vaccine in newly diagnosed glioma. Stated time point: week 35, safety follow-up. Every single dose of the vaccine, 300 ug of mutant IDH1 20-mer peptide, came with topical imiquimod. No antigens are known for them. The table came from immunoSEQ multiplex PCR; TCRdb's copy has only in-frame clones and leaves some out. This sample has tens of thousands of clones, with around 80% found just once. The material sequenced was PBMCs, taken from a glioma patient whose treatment included an IDH1 peptide vaccine. These receptors were obtained from a woman under 30 with glioma.

V gene TRBV7-2 combines with J gene TRBJ2-1; D possibly corresponds to TRBD2 (6 bases). The CDR3 totals 15 residues. The ends were cut back, 2 bases at V and 4 bases at J, with 12 bases in the middle. CDR1 SGHTA and CDR2 FQGNSA come from the germline V gene. The CDR3 spells CASSLKEGRYNEQFF. The CDR3 bases are TGTGCCAGCAGCTTAAAGGAGGGGAGATACAATGAGCAGTTCTTC.

This clone was counted a few times. The chain joins TRBV29-1 to TRBJ2-2; D perhaps matches TRBD2 (5 bases). The CDR3 consists of 11 residues. V was shortened by 7 bases and J by 6 bases, with 9 bases between the two germline ends. The germline gives CDR1 SQVTM, CDR2 ANQGSEA. CDR3 DNA: TGCAGCGGAGGGATGGCCGGGGAGCTGTTTTTT. Protein: CSGGMAGELFF.

The chain combines TRBV28 with TRBJ2-4; 7 bases line up with TRBD1. This CDR3 region has 13 residues. V was clipped by 5 bases and J by 8 bases; unmatched bases: 6. Germline V lookup: CDR1 MDHEN, CDR2 SYDVKM. The CDR3 coding sequence is TGTGCCAGCAGTCCGACAGGGAGAGACATTCAGTACTTC. As protein: CASSPTGRDIQYF.